One sample yielded the 26 T cell receptor beta chains listed below, sequenced in a study of cytomegalovirus exposure and HLA in healthy donors (dated by TCRdb to the late 2010s). Library construction relied on the immunoSEQ multiplex PCR assay. For the multiplex PCR, a mixture combining 60 forward primers for TCR Vbeta segments and 13 reverse primers for TCR Jbeta segments was used. The source is immuneACCESS, and TCRdb retained only in-frame sequences with V and J called. Part of the clones is not carried over; for the studies checked, unresolved V genes explain less than half of this, and the remainder is unexplained. Within this sample are some 180,000 clones, with roughly four fifths of them counted one time only. Of the sample, 1.5% to 2% falls within the top ten clones. Sequencing used PBMCs. The receptors were gathered from a man in his late teens or twenties in good health and CMV-seronegative.

The chain uses TRBV9 and TRBJ1-5, with TRBD1 identical over 12 bases. Per the germline V gene, CDR1 is SGDLS and CDR2 is YYNGEE. The CDR3 length is 17 residues. V gave up 4 bases and J gave up 0 bases; unmatched junction bases: 5. CDR3 in DNA: TGTGCCAGCAGCCCGGGACAGGGGGCGTATAGCAATCAGCCCCAGCATTTT. Amino acid sequence: CASSPGQGAYSNQPQHF. Full variable domain (outside the CDR3, taken from reference TRBV9 and TRBJ1-5): DSGVTQTPKHLITATGQRVTLRCSPRSGDLSVYWYQQSLDQGLQFLIQYYNGEERAKGNILERFSAQQFPDLHSELNLSSLELGDSALYFCASSPGQGAYSNQPQHFGDGTRLSIL.

The CDR3 here is CASSLVIGGRGEKLFF. The DNA for the CDR3 is TGTGCCAGCAGCTTGGTAATTGGGGGCCGTGGTGAAAAACTGTTTTTT. The rearrangement joins TRBV5-4 to TRBJ1-4; perhaps TRBD1 as D (6 bases). This CDR3 region has 16 residues. CDR1 and CDR2 from the germline V gene are SGHNT and YYREEE (reference sequence). V was shortened by 0 bases and J by 7 bases, with 16 bases between the two germline ends.

The genes are TRBV5-6 and TRBJ1-2, with TRBD1 matching 7 bases. Per germline, CDR1 SGHDT and CDR2 YYEEEE. The CDR3 has 14 residues. Unmatched junction bases numbered 5, after V lost 4 bases and J lost 2 bases. This chain's CDR3 is CASSRGTANYGYTF. In DNA form, the CDR3 reads TGTGCCAGCAGCCGGGGGACAGCGAACTATGGCTACACCTTC. The entire variable domain, with the rest obtained from reference TRBV5-6 and TRBJ1-2, is as follows: DAGVTQSPTHLIKTRGQQVTLRCSPKSGHDTVSWYQQALGQGPQFIFQYYEEEERQRGNFPDRFSGHQFPNYSSELNVNALLLGDSALYLCASSRGTANYGYTFGSGTRLTVV.

The rearrangement uses TRBV28 and TRBJ2-4, with TRBD1 matching 11 bases. From germline, CDR1 is MDHEN and CDR2 SYDVKM. Losses at the gene ends were 6 bases for V and 0 bases for J; bases not matched to a gene: 4. This CDR3 is built from 16 residues. CDR3 amino acids: CASSLDRGQAKNIQYF. CDR3 DNA: TGTGCCAGCAGCCTGGACAGGGGGCAAGCCAAAAACATTCAGTACTTC.

This clone showed up just a few times. V usage is TRBV12-5 and J usage is TRBJ2-3, with 7 bases matching TRBD2. The germline CDR1 and CDR2 sequences are LGHNT and FRNRAP. This CDR3 is 17 amino acids long. The J segment lost 0 bases and the V segment lost 0 bases, leaving 6 bases of the junction unmatched. The CDR3 DNA follows: TGTGCTAGTGGTTTGGTACGGGGAGGGCCTAGCACAGATACGCAGTATTTT. This encodes CASGLVRGGPSTDTQYF.

The chain uses TRBV4-1 and TRBJ2-3; D gene ambiguous. Per germline, CDR1 MGHRA and CDR2 YSYEKL. The CDR3 has 14 residues. Trimming took off 1 base at V and 0 bases at J, with 5 bases between the two ends. CDR3 sequence (DNA): TGCGCCAGCAGCCAAGGAGCAAGCACAGATACGCAGTATTTT. This gives the protein CASSQGASTDTQYF.

The chain is built from TRBV5-4 and TRBJ2-2, with D perhaps matching TRBD2 (7 bases). The V gene lost 4 bases and the J gene lost 3 bases, with 13 bases spanning the gap. Germline V gives CDR1 SGHNT, CDR2 YYREEE (reference sequence). This CDR3 comprises 15 residues. CDR3 loop: CASSPKGGDTGELFF. CDR3 nucleotide sequence: TGTGCCAGCAGCCCAAAGGGGGGGGACACCGGGGAGCTGTTTTTT.

This chain uses TRBV27 with TRBJ1-4, with 8 bases identical to TRBD1. The CDR3 runs to 16 residues. Germline values: CDR1 MNHEY, CDR2 SMNVEV (reference sequence). V shed 7 bases, J shed 3 bases, and the junction held 10 bases outside the gene matches. In nucleotides, the CDR3 is TGTGCCAGCATCCAGAACAGGGGGTCGGCTAATGAAAAACTGTTTTTT. Encoded protein: CASIQNRGSANEKLFF.

V gene TRBV2 combines with J gene TRBJ1-2; D call uncertain. V lost 3 bases and J lost 2, with 10 bases in between. There are 14 residues in the CDR3. CDR1 and CDR2 from the germline V gene are SNHLY and FYNNEI. The CDR3 DNA is TGTGCCAGCAGTGACTCGACTGGGAACTATGGCTACACCTTC. Its protein product is CASSDSTGNYGYTF.

This clone came up a few times. CDR3 bases: TGTGCCAGCAGTGAATCTGGGCAGGGGAAGACGTTCTTC. It yields the protein CASSESGQGKTFF. V gene TRBV6-1 combines with J gene TRBJ2-1; D is possibly TRBD1 (6 bases). CDR1 is MNHNS, CDR2 SASEGT, per germline. V was shortened by 2 bases and J by 15 bases, with 17 bases between the two germline ends. This CDR3 is 13 amino acids long.

This chain uses TRBV9 with TRBJ1-1, with D hard to call. Trimming cost V 4 bases and J 8 bases, with 18 bases left between them. Germline V lookup: CDR1 SGDLS, CDR2 YYNGEE. There are 14 residues in the CDR3. Written as DNA, the CDR3 is TGTGCCAGCAGCCCCCCCGTGGAGACGAGCGAAGCTTTCTTT. Its protein product is CASSPPVETSEAFF. Full variable domain (missing parts from reference TRBV9 and TRBJ1-1): DSGVTQTPKHLITATGQRVTLRCSPRSGDLSVYWYQQSLDQGLQFLIQYYNGEERAKGNILERFSAQQFPDLHSELNLSSLELGDSALYFCASSPPVETSEAFFGQGTRLTVV.

V gene TRBV7-2 combines with J gene TRBJ2-7; 7 bases are shared with TRBD2. The CDR3 is 15 amino acids. V lost 3 bases to trimming and J lost 2 bases; unmatched junction nucleotides: 7. The germline CDR1 and CDR2 sequences are SGHTA and FQGNSA. CDR3 in amino acids: CASSFRSAGAYEQYF. The CDR3 region has the DNA TGTGCCAGCAGCTTTCGATCTGCGGGAGCCTACGAGCAGTACTTC.

This sequence joins TRBV29-1 and TRBJ2-5; 11 bases match TRBD2. Trimming took 6 bases from V and 4 from J; bases not matched to a gene: 7. The CDR3 extends over 14 amino acids. Germline V lookup: CDR1 SQVTM, CDR2 ANQGSEA. Here the CDR3 DNA reads TGCAGCGTGTGGGTAGCGGGGGGGCCAGAGACCCAGTACTTC. The encoded protein is CSVWVAGGPETQYF.

This chain connects TRBV6-5 to TRBJ2-6; no reliable D call. This CDR3 is 12 amino acids long. Per germline, CDR1 MNHEY and CDR2 SVGAGI. Trimming removed 11 bases at V and 4 bases at J, with 9 bases between. The DNA for the CDR3 is TGTGCCTCGTGCGGAGGGGCCAACGTCCTGACTTTC. Translated: CASCGGANVLTF.

This rearrangement joins TRBV6-5 to TRBJ1-1; D is perhaps TRBD1 (6 bases). The germline CDR1 and CDR2 sequences are MNHEY and SVGAGI. The CDR3 is made up of 14 amino acids. V lost 8 bases, J lost 1 base, and 14 bases lay in between. The CDR3 region has the DNA TGTGCCAGCGAGGGAGGGGGGCAGAACACTGAAGCTTTCTTT. Protein sequence: CASEGGGQNTEAFF.

The chain recombines TRBV6-5 with TRBJ2-7; D possibly corresponds to TRBD2 (7 bases). Germline CDR1 and CDR2: MNHEY and SVGAGI. The V end was cut by 8 bases, the J end by 8 bases, with 13 bases between. The CDR3 runs 11 residues. CDR3: CASLGGGKQYF. The CDR3 DNA follows: TGTGCCAGCCTGGGAGGGGGGAAGCAGTACTTC.

The rearrangement links TRBV29-1 to TRBJ2-1; a possible D gene is TRBD2 (6 bases). Trimming stripped 6 bases from V and 7 bases from J, with 19 bases between. Germline V gives CDR1 SQVTM, CDR2 ANQGSEA. The CDR3 runs 14 residues. The DNA for the CDR3 is TGCAGCGTAGGGGACGGGACTCTCCTTAATGAGCAGTTCTTC. Protein product: CSVGDGTLLNEQFF.

The chain carries TRBV7-9 and TRBJ1-4; the match to TRBD1 covers 8 bases. Per germline, CDR1 SEHNR and CDR2 FQNEAQ (reference sequence). Germline trimming cut 5 bases from V and 7 bases from J; bases unmatched to any gene: 6. This CDR3 region has 14 residues. CDR3 sequence reads: CASSTEGTGEKLFF. CDR3 bases: TGTGCCAGCAGCACTGAGGGGACAGGTGAAAAACTGTTTTTT.

V and J are TRBV6-5 and TRBJ1-1; 7 bases align to TRBD1. CDR3 length equals 15 residues. V shed 6 bases and J 6 bases; nucleotides not matched to a gene: 13. CDR1 and CDR2 (germline): MNHEY, SVGAGI. The CDR3 here is CASRMEAGGISEAFF. CDR3 nucleotide sequence: TGTGCCAGCAGGATGGAGGCAGGGGGGATCTCTGAAGCTTTCTTT.

This clone came up a few times. This sequence joins TRBV7-6 and TRBJ2-1; the match to TRBD2 covers 8 bases. Unmatched junction bases numbered 4, after V lost 1 base and J lost 2 bases. CDR1 SGHVS and CDR2 FNYEAQ come from the germline V gene. The CDR3 runs 16 residues. CDR3 in DNA: TGTGCCAGCAGCTTAGGGGTGCGGGAGGCCTACAATGAGCAGTTCTTC. It yields the protein CASSLGVREAYNEQFF.

This clone turned up a few times. V and J are TRBV6-1 and TRBJ2-7; 8 bases are shared with TRBD1. Germline assignment: CDR1 MNHNS and CDR2 SASEGT. The CDR3 consists of 15 residues. V was pared by 4 bases and J by 0 bases, with 5 bases of the junction left unmatched. CDR3 sequence: CASSGSGTGSYEQYF. In DNA form, the CDR3 reads TGTGCCAGCAGTGGATCCGGGACAGGCTCCTACGAGCAGTACTTC.

V usage is TRBV6-1 and J usage is TRBJ1-6; D unresolved. Trimming removed 1 base from V and 0 bases from J, with 13 bases in between. CDR1 is MNHNS, CDR2 SASEGT, per germline. This CDR3 contains 18 residues. The CDR3 reads CASSEVSYRSSYNSPLHF. The CDR3 nucleotides are TGTGCCAGCAGTGAAGTCAGTTATCGGAGCTCCTATAATTCACCCCTCCACTTT.

This chain connects TRBV29-1 to TRBJ1-5; D might be TRBD1 (6 bases). The germline CDR1 and CDR2 sequences are SQVTM and ANQGSEA. This CDR3 has 13 residues. The V end lost 8 bases, the J end lost 3 bases, and 14 bases lay between the germline ends. This CDR3 is CSISTGYNQPQHF. The CDR3 coding sequence is TGCAGCATATCGACAGGCTACAATCAGCCCCAGCATTTT. Together with reference TRBV29-1 and TRBJ1-5, the CDR3 gives the full variable domain: SAVISQKPSRDICQRGTSLTIQCQVDSQVTMMFWYRQQPGQSLTLIATANQGSEATYESGFVIDKFPISRPNLTFSTLTVSNMSPEDSSIYLCSISTGYNQPQHFGDGTRLSIL.

The chain joins TRBV19 to TRBJ1-1; no definite D call. From germline, CDR1 is LNHDA and CDR2 SQIVND (reference sequence). Between the trimmed V and J ends, which lost 6 bases and 4 bases, there was a span of 15 bases. CDR3 size: 14 residues. The CDR3 spells CASRADQGSTEAFF. CDR3 nucleotide sequence: TGTGCCAGTAGGGCAGACCAAGGGAGCACTGAAGCTTTCTTT.

V and J are TRBV11-2 and TRBJ2-1; D gene ambiguous. CDR1 and CDR2 from the germline V gene are SGHAT and FQNNGV. The CDR3 is 15 amino acids. Trimming took off 5 bases at V and 0 bases at J, with 11 bases between the two ends. The CDR3 loop reads CASSARVSSYNEQFF. CDR3 coding DNA: TGTGCCAGCAGCGCACGCGTGAGCTCCTACAATGAGCAGTTCTTC.

V and J are TRBV6-6 and TRBJ2-7; D is unresolved. Germline values: CDR1 MNHNY, CDR2 SVGAGI (reference sequence). The CDR3 consists of 12 residues. V was clipped by 5 bases and J by 1 base, with 6 bases between them. The CDR3 region is CASSPESYEQYF. CDR3 sequence (DNA): TGTGCCAGCAGTCCGGAGTCCTACGAGCAGTACTTC.